This T cell receptor (beta chain) was sequenced during a study of OX40 agonist ivuxolimab in advanced cancers. For the study at large: Partial responses occurred in three patients (one hepatocellular carcinoma, two cutaneous melanoma). Regarding the study as a whole: On average, CD8+ T cells had more expanded clones than CD4+.

As to this clone: Its antigen remains unidentified.

The assay was immunoSEQ multiplex PCR, and TCRdb's table has in-frame clones only and misses some. The data show 9,500 to 10,000 clones, 65% to 75% seen once. V dropped 2 bases and J dropped 1; count of bases not matched to a gene: 5. Germline V gene lookup returns CDR1 GTSNPN and CDR2 SVGIG (reference sequence). This CDR3 comprises 15 residues. The TCR originated in an adult with an advanced solid tumor such as melanoma, head and neck, liver or kidney cancer. V usage is TRBV30 and J usage is TRBJ1-5, with 7 nucleotides matching TRBD1. This material consisted of CD4+ or CD8+ T cells sorted from blood, taken in a trial of the OX40 agonist ivuxolimab. The CDR3 here is CAWSRGTDSNQPQHF. The CDR3 nucleotides read TGTGCCTGGAGTCGAGGGACAGACAGCAATCAGCCCCAGCATTTT. Looking up the rest from reference TRBV30 and TRBJ1-5 gives the full variable domain: SQTIHQWPATLVQPVGSPLSLECTVEGTSNPNLYWYRQAAGRGLQLLFYSVGIGQISSEVPQNLSASRPQDRQFILSSKKLLLSDSGFYLCAWSRGTDSNQPQHFGDGTRLSIL.